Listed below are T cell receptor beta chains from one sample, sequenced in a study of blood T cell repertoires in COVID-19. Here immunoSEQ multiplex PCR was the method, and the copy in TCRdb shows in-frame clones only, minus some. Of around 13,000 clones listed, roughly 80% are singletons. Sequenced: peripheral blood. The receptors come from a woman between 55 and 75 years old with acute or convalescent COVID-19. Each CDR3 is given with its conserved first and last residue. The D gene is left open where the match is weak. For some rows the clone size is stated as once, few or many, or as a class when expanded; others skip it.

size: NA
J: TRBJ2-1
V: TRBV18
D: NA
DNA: TGTGCCAGCTCACCTTCCTCCTACCCTAGGAATGAGCAGTTCTTC
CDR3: CASSPSSYPRNEQFF

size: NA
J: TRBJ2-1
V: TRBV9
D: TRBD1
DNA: TGTGCCAGCAGCGTAGCGGACAGGTTGCATGAGCAGTTCTTC
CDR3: CASSVADRLHEQFF

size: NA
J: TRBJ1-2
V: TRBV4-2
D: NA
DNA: TGTGCCAGCAGCCCAGTATCACAGGGTTCAGGGGGCTACACCTTC
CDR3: CASSPVSQGSGGYTF

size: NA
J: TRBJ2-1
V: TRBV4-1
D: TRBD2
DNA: TGCGCCAGCAGCCTTTTACCAGCGGGGGCCTCCGGCTACAATGAGCAGTTCTTC
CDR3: CASSLLPAGASGYNEQFF

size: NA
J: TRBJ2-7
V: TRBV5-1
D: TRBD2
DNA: TGCGCCAGCAGCTTGGATAGCGGGAGTCGGGGCGAGCAGTACTTC
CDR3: CASSLDSGSRGEQYF

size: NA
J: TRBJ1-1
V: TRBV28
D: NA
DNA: TGTGCCAGCAGCTTCCTCCGGGACAAAACTGAAGCTTTCTTT
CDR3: CASSFLRDKTEAFF

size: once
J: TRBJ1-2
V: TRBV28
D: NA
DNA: TGTGCCAGCAGTTCCCGGTGGGGGCCTACGGCTAACTATGGCTACACCTTC
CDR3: CASSSRWGPTANYGYTF

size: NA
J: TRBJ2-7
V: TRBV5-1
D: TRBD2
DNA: TGCGCCAGCAGCTCCCCCCTGGGAGGGGCCTACTCCTACGAGCAGTACTTC
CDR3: CASSSPLGGAYSYEQYF

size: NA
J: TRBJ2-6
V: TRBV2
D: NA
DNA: TGTGCCAGCAGTGAGAGGACAGTACTCTCTGGGGCCAACGTCCTGACTTTC
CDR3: CASSERTVLSGANVLTF

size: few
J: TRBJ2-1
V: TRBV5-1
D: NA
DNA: TGCGCCAGCAGCCTGCTAGAAATCAATGAGCAGTTCTTC
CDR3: CASSLLEINEQFF

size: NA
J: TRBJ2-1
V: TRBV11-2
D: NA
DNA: TGTGCCAGCGGAATGGGGAGCTCCTACAATGAGCAGTTCTTC
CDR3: CASGMGSSYNEQFF

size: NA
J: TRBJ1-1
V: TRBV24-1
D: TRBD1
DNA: TGTGCCACCTTAGGACAGGTGGGTGAAGCTTTCTTT
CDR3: CATLGQVGEAFF

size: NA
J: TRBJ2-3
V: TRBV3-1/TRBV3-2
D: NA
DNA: TGTGCCAGCAGCTTATCCGGGGTTAGCACAGATACGCAGTATTTT
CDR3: CASSLSGVSTDTQYF

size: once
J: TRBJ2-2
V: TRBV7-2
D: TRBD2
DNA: TGTGCCAGCTCTAGCGGGGGGGCCCCCGGGGAGCTGTTTTTT
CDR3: CASSSGGAPGELFF

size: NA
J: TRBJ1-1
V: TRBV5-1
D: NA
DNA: TGCGCCAGCAGCTTGGCAGCCGGGAGGAACACTGAAGCTTTCTTT
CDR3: CASSLAAGRNTEAFF

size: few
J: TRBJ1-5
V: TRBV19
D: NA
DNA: TGTGCCAGTAGTATCGAGTTCCTAAATAGCAATCAGCCCCAGCATTTT
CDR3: CASSIEFLNSNQPQHF

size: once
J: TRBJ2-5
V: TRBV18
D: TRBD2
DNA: TGTGCCAGCTCATCCGTAGCGGGAAGCCAAGAGACCCAGTACTTC
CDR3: CASSSVAGSQETQYF

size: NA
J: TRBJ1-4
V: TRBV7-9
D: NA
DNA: TGTGCCAGCAGCTTAACATTTTGGGAGAGGGAGCTGGCTAATGAAAAACTGTTTTTT
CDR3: CASSLTFWERELANEKLFF

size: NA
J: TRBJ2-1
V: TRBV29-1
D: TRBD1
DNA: TGCAGCGGTGAGGCGGACAGGTACAATGAGCAGTTCTTC
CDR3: CSGEADRYNEQFF

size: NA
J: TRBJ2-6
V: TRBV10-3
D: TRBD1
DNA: TGTGCCATCAGAACCCGGGACAGGGAATCCTCTGGGGCCAACGTCCTGACTTTC
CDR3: CAIRTRDRESSGANVLTF

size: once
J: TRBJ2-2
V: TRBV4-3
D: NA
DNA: TGCGCCAGCAGCCAGCCAACGGACAAGTTCGGGGAGCTGTTTTTT
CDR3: CASSQPTDKFGELFF

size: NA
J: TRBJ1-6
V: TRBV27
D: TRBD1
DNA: TGTGCCAGCAGATACAGGGGCCTAAATAATTCACCCCTCCACTTT
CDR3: CASRYRGLNNSPLHF

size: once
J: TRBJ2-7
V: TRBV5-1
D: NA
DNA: TGCGCCAGCAGCCCTTGGAGCGGAAACTACGAGCAGTACTTC
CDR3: CASSPWSGNYEQYF